The next 30 T cell receptor beta chains were all read from a single sample in a study of T cells in Graves' hyperthyroidism and ophthalmopathy. What was amplified from RNA transcripts were TCR beta CDR3 regions. The TCR CDR3 first-round RT-PCR relied on the HTBI primer set. TCRdb independently ran MiXCR on the multiplex PCR reads; one entry per CDR3 protein. The sample yields 330,000 or so distinct CDR3 sequences, approximately 18% seen once. The specimen sequenced was blood. These receptors all stem from a middle-aged woman with Graves' ophthalmopathy.

The sample holds many counts of this clonotype. This chain links TRBV7-3 with TRBJ2-5, with 13 bases fitting TRBD2. Germline CDR1 reads SGHTA; CDR2 reads FQGTGA. The CDR3 has 17 amino acids. V gave up 3 bases and J gave up 4 bases; unmatched junction bases: 8. The CDR3 loop is CASSFEGGLAGTETQYF. The CDR3 DNA sequence: TGTGCCAGCAGCTTTGAGGGGGGACTAGCGGGAACAGAGACCCAGTACTTC.

This clonotype was observed a handful of times. The chain uses TRBV12-3 or TRBV12-4 and TRBJ1-6, with D possibly matching TRBD1 (5 bases). The CDR3 has 14 amino acids. The germline V and J ends were trimmed by 5 bases and 7 bases, with 12 bases remaining between them. The CDR3 sequence is CASSPTGRNSPLHF. CDR3 in DNA: TGTGCCAGCAGTCCCACAGGTAGAAATTCACCCCTCCACTTT.

Regarding this clonotype: A much larger clone sits a single nucleotide away, making a read error possible. V and J are TRBV29-1 and TRBJ2-7; possibly TRBD2 for D (6 bases). V shed 2 bases and J shed 3 bases, with 14 bases lying between them. Germline CDR1 reads SQVTM; CDR2 reads ANQGSEA. The CDR3 runs 14 residues. CDR3 bases: TGCAGCGTTGAAAGGCTAGCGTGCGGCTACGAGCAGTACTTC. Amino acid sequence: CSVERLACGYEQYF.

This clonotype appeared many times. The chain couples TRBV7-9 to TRBJ2-7; D gene unclear. CDR1 and CDR2 from the germline V gene are SEHNR and FQNEAQ (reference sequence). V was cut by 1 base and J by 7 bases, with 14 bases left in between. The length of the CDR3 is 14 residues. In DNA, the CDR3 is TGTGCCAGCAGCTTAGGAACTGACCCCAGGGAGCAGTACTTC. It encodes CASSLGTDPREQYF.

This clonotype showed up many times. The rearrangement joins TRBV27 to TRBJ2-7; TRBD1 agrees at 9 bases. V trimming: 4 bases; J trimming: 1 base; junction bases outside the gene matches: 5. The CDR3 contains 15 residues. Germline-derived CDR1 and CDR2 are MNHEY and SMNVEV (reference sequence). The CDR3 nucleotides read TGTGCCAGCAGTTCGGCCGGGACAGGGTCCTACGAGCAGTACTTC. Its protein product is CASSSAGTGSYEQYF.

This clonotype was recorded at least ten times. The rearrangement uses TRBV10-3 and TRBJ2-7; TRBD2 aligns across 8 bases. V trimming: 6 bases; J trimming: 5 bases; junction bases outside the gene matches: 15. Germline CDR1 and CDR2: ENHRY and SYGVKD. This CDR3 region has 16 residues. In DNA form, the CDR3 reads TGTGCCATCAGGGGGGGGGCGAGCGGGAGAGAGAACGAGCAGTACTTC. Protein product: CAIRGGASGRENEQYF.

This clonotype showed up just a few times. This chain joins TRBV2 and TRBJ2-5; D gene ambiguous. V was trimmed by 7 bases and J by 4 bases, leaving 16 bases between them. CDR3 length: 14 amino acids. CDR1 and CDR2 (germline): SNHLY, FYNNEI. The CDR3 protein is CASIAAALGETQYF. CDR3 nucleotide sequence: TGTGCCAGCATCGCTGCGGCTTTGGGAGAGACCCAGTACTTC.

This clonotype was found many times. The chain has TRBV29-1 and TRBJ2-7; 7 positions match TRBD2. CDR3 length equals 12 residues. The junction had 7 bases not matched to a gene; V was cut back by 8 bases and J by 3 bases. Germline V gene lookup returns CDR1 SQVTM and CDR2 ANQGSEA. CDR3 DNA: TGCAGCTCGAGCCTAGCGGTCTACGAGCAGTACTTC. This codes for CSSSLAVYEQYF.

The gene calls are TRBV27 and TRBJ2-5, with D tentatively TRBD2 (5 bases). Germline lookup yields CDR1 MNHEY and CDR2 SMNVEV (reference sequence). This CDR3 region has 15 residues. V dropped 6 bases and J dropped 5 bases, with 19 bases sitting between them. CDR3 loop: CASRPMAGVGETQYF. CDR3 in DNA: TGTGCCAGCAGGCCCATGGCCGGGGTGGGGGAGACCCAGTACTTC.

The sample holds many counts of this clonotype. The chain uses TRBV27 and TRBJ2-5; maybe TRBD1 (5 bases). V lost 5 bases to trimming and J lost 7 bases, with 14 bases between them. The CDR3 is made up of 13 amino acids. The germline CDR1 and CDR2 sequences are MNHEY and SMNVEV (reference sequence). For the CDR3, the DNA is TGTGCCAGCAGTACAGGTTTTAAGGGGACCCAGTACTTC. Translated, it gives CASSTGFKGTQYF.

This clonotype was counted many times. The chain uses TRBV10-3 and TRBJ2-7; D unclear. Germline V CDR1 and CDR2: ENHRY, SYGVKD. V dropped 6 bases and J dropped 3 bases, with 15 bases sitting between them. The CDR3 runs 14 residues. The CDR3 reads CAIRPSGVVYEQYF. The CDR3 DNA reads as TGTGCCATCAGACCTAGTGGTGTGGTCTACGAGCAGTACTTC.

This clonotype was observed many times. The chain has TRBV4-1 and TRBJ2-7; tentative D call: TRBD1 (6 bases). Germline CDR1 MGHRA, CDR2 YSYEKL. The CDR3 runs to 15 residues. The V end was cut by 4 bases, the J end by 0 bases, with 13 bases between. CDR3 coding DNA: TGCGCCAGCAGCCTACGGACAGCCAGCTCCTACGAGCAGTACTTC. Amino acids: CASSLRTASSYEQYF.

This clonotype was detected only a few times. The rearrangement uses TRBV4-1 and TRBJ1-5, with 7 bases matching TRBD1. The germline gives CDR1 MGHRA, CDR2 YSYEKL. After removal of 4 bases from V and 7 bases from J, the junction contained 4 bases not matched to a gene. CDR3 size: 13 residues. CDR3 residues: CASSPQGVQPQHF. Written as DNA, the CDR3 is TGCGCCAGCAGCCCTCAGGGGGTCCAGCCCCAGCATTTT.

This clonotype was seen ten or more times. The J gene is TRBJ1-5, the V gene TRBV4-1; 8 positions agree with TRBD1. Trimming took 3 bases from V and 3 from J; bases not matched to a gene: 4. Germline CDR1 reads MGHRA; CDR2 reads YSYEKL. This CDR3 is 15 amino acids long. The CDR3 loop reads CASSQVDRDNQPQHF. CDR3 coding DNA: TGCGCCAGCAGCCAGGTGGACAGGGACAATCAGCCCCAGCATTTT.

This clonotype was detected ten times or more. The chain uses TRBV6-7 and TRBJ2-7; the match to TRBD1 covers 11 bases. TRBV6-7 is an open reading frame whose function is uncertain. This CDR3 contains 16 residues. V was pared by 10 bases and J by 1 base, with 12 bases of the junction left unmatched. CDR3 region: CANLPSGTGGSYEQYF. The CDR3 nucleotides read TGTGCCAACCTACCAAGCGGGACAGGGGGTTCCTACGAGCAGTACTTC.

This clonotype occurred many times. V and J are TRBV28 and TRBJ1-5, with 9 bases that match TRBD1. Germline CDR1 is MDHEN and CDR2 is SYDVKM. After removal of 3 bases from V and 5 bases from J, the junction contained 2 bases not matched to a gene. The length of the CDR3 is 14 residues. CDR3 region: CASSFTGGYQPQHF. CDR3 coding DNA: TGTGCCAGCAGTTTTACAGGGGGCTATCAGCCCCAGCATTTT. Together with reference TRBV28 and TRBJ1-5, the CDR3 gives the full variable domain: DVKVTQSSRYLVKRTGEKVFLECVQDMDHENMFWYRQDPGLGLRLIYFSYDVKMKEKGDIPEGYSVSREKKERFSLILESASTNQTSMYLCASSFTGGYQPQHFGDGTRLSIL.

This clonotype was counted ten times or more. The chain employs TRBV30 and TRBJ1-2; possible D gene TRBD1, 5 bases. The V gene's germline CDR1 is GTSNPN and CDR2 SVGIG (reference sequence). The CDR3 is 13 residues long. The V end was cut by 0 bases, the J end by 4 bases, with 9 bases between. The CDR3 protein is CAWSVRQFYGYTF. The CDR3 coding sequence is TGTGCCTGGAGTGTTCGACAGTTCTATGGCTACACCTTC. Drawing the rest from reference TRBV30 and TRBJ1-2, the complete variable domain is SQTIHQWPATLVQPVGSPLSLECTVEGTSNPNLYWYRQAAGRGLQLLFYSVGIGQISSEVPQNLSASRPQDRQFILSSKKLLLSDSGFYLCAWSVRQFYGYTFGSGTRLTVV.

This clonotype was counted ten times or more. This chain joins TRBV30 and TRBJ2-7; D not resolved. This CDR3 contains 14 residues. The germline V gene encodes CDR1 GTSNPN and CDR2 SVGIG (reference sequence). Trimming cost V 0 bases and J 2 bases, with 11 bases left between them. The CDR3 loop reads CAWSVGGATYEQYF. CDR3 DNA: TGTGCCTGGAGTGTCGGCGGAGCGACCTACGAGCAGTACTTC.

This clonotype was seen at least ten times. The chain employs TRBV28 and TRBJ2-7, with 10 bases that match TRBD2. After removal of 2 bases from V and 4 bases from J, the junction contained 8 bases not matched to a gene. Germline CDR1 and CDR2: MDHEN and SYDVKM. The CDR3 sequence is 16 residues long. CDR3 in amino acids: CASSLTASGSRYEQYF. DNA of the CDR3: TGTGCCAGCAGTTTAACGGCTAGCGGGAGCAGGTACGAGCAGTACTTC.

The chain employs TRBV20-1 and TRBJ1-3, with D unresolved. CDR3 length: 15 residues. Germline assignment: CDR1 DFQATT and CDR2 SNEGSKA (reference sequence). Trimming removed 0 bases at V and 0 bases at J, with 9 bases between. The CDR3 coding sequence is TGCAGTGCTAGAGATCTGGCACCCTCTGGAAACACCATATATTTT. Protein sequence: CSARDLAPSGNTIYF.

This clonotype was recorded many times. The chain recombines TRBV7-3 with TRBJ2-2; D may be TRBD2 (6 bases). This CDR3 has 17 amino acids. The V gene lost 5 bases and the J gene lost 0 bases, with 16 bases spanning the gap. Germline V gene sequence: CDR1 SGHTA, CDR2 FQGTGA. The CDR3, as DNA: TGTGCCAGCAGCCCCCGTGCGGGACCAGCGAACACCGGGGAGCTGTTTTTT. Translation gives CASSPRAGPANTGELFF.

This clonotype was detected ten times or more. This chain joins TRBV30 and TRBJ2-2; D may be TRBD1 (5 bases). This CDR3 spans 13 amino acids. Germline CDR1 is GTSNPN and CDR2 is SVGIG (reference sequence). V lost 4 bases and J lost 1, with 7 bases in between. CDR3 loop: CAWTQGNTGELFF. The CDR3 region has the DNA TGTGCCTGGACCCAGGGGAACACCGGGGAGCTGTTTTTT.

This clonotype was found many times. CDR3 loop: CASGPGIAGVAGELFF. CDR3 bases: TGTGCCAGCGGTCCCGGGATAGCGGGAGTTGCCGGGGAGCTGTTTTTT. This chain connects TRBV27 to TRBJ2-2, with TRBD2 matching 9 bases. The trim removed 8 bases at V and 6 bases at J, leaving 13 bases unmatched. This CDR3 has 16 residues. CDR1 is MNHEY and CDR2 is SMNVEV in the germline V gene (reference sequence).

The sample holds many counts of this clonotype. The chain joins TRBV7-2 to TRBJ2-2; D gene ambiguous. The CDR3 contains 13 residues. V lost 3 bases and J lost 6, with 8 bases in between. CDR1 and CDR2 (germline): SGHTA, FQGNSA. CDR3 region: CASSFNSPGELFF. The CDR3 DNA reads as TGTGCCAGCAGCTTTAATTCCCCCGGGGAGCTGTTTTTT.

The sample holds many counts of this clonotype. The rearrangement links TRBV6-1 to TRBJ2-7; 7 bases fit TRBD1. The junction had 13 bases not matched to a gene; V was cut back by 8 bases and J by 0 bases. CDR3 length equals 16 residues. The germline V gene has CDR1 MNHNS and CDR2 SASEGT. The CDR3 nucleotides are TGTGCCAGCGATGACCTTCGACAGGGAGACTCCTACGAGCAGTACTTC. This sequence encodes CASDDLRQGDSYEQYF.

This clonotype was observed many times. The chain has TRBV18 and TRBJ1-2; D is perhaps TRBD1 (5 bases). CDR1 KGHSH and CDR2 LQKENI come from the germline V gene. CDR3 size: 15 residues. Trimming cost V 5 bases and J 4 bases, with 17 bases left between them. As DNA, the CDR3 is TGTGCCAGCTCATCCGGTCAGGGCCACCTCTATGGCTACACCTTC. Protein product: CASSSGQGHLYGYTF.

The table lists this clonotype with many counts. The chain has TRBV7-2 and TRBJ1-1; D is unresolved. Germline V gene sequence: CDR1 SGHTA, CDR2 FQGNSA. The CDR3 has 13 amino acids. V was shortened by 1 base and J by 8 bases, with 11 bases between the two germline ends. The DNA for the CDR3 is TGTGCCAGCAGCTTAGTTCCAGGTGAGGAAGCTTTCTTT. This translates into CASSLVPGEEAFF.

This clonotype showed up many times. The rearrangement joins TRBV27 to TRBJ2-6; D is ambiguous. The V gene lost 0 bases and the J gene lost 4 bases, with 4 bases spanning the gap. The CDR3 extends over 14 amino acids. CDR1 is MNHEY and CDR2 is SMNVEV in the germline V gene (reference sequence). CDR3: CASSLSRGANVLTF. CDR3 nucleotides: TGTGCCAGCAGTTTATCGAGAGGGGCCAACGTCCTGACTTTC.

This clonotype was seen ten or more times. V is TRBV6-5 and J is TRBJ2-5; TRBD1 aligns across 7 bases. This CDR3 spans 14 amino acids. The J segment lost 4 bases and the V segment lost 2 bases, leaving 4 bases of the junction unmatched. CDR1 and CDR2 (germline): MNHEY, SVGAGI. In DNA, the CDR3 is TGTGCCAGCAGTTACAAGAGACAGGGAGAGACCCAGTACTTC. It translates to CASSYKRQGETQYF.

This clonotype was seen at least ten times. The chain recombines TRBV5-4 with TRBJ2-5, with D maybe TRBD2 (6 bases). V lost 4 bases to trimming and J lost 0 bases, with 10 bases between them. This CDR3 comprises 14 residues. Germline V lookup: CDR1 SGHNT, CDR2 YYREEE (reference sequence). CDR3 bases: TGTGCCAGCAGCGTCAGACTAGACCAAGAGACCCAGTACTTC. This sequence encodes CASSVRLDQETQYF.